These T cell receptor beta chains were read from a single sample in a study of control samples from healthy donors and cancer patients. Sequencing was performed with immunoSEQ multiplex PCR; in TCRdb, only in-frame clones are kept and a portion is missing. The table has approximately 120,000 clones, 85% to 95% seen once. The sample consisted of PBMCs. The receptors come from a man of 80 years or more with head and neck cancer. The CDR3 runs from the conserved cysteine through the conserved F or W. The order of the fields is V gene, J gene, clone size, D gene, CDR3 protein, CDR3 DNA. A D gene is named only where the DNA matches it firmly. Size is stated for part of the rows, as once, few or many counts, or as a class when the clone is expanded.

TRBV7-8	TRBJ2-7	.	TRBD2	CASSFPPQRESYEQYF	TGTGCCAGCAGCTTTCCCCCTCAGCGGGAGTCCTACGAGCAGTACTTC
TRBV30	TRBJ1-2	.	.	CAWMRSAYGYTF	TGTGCCTGGATGCGGTCAGCGTATGGCTACACCTTC
TRBV14	TRBJ2-1	.	TRBD2	CASSQVVSLAGPGSYNEQFF	TGTGCCAGCAGCCAAGTGGTATCACTAGCGGGACCCGGCTCCTACAATGAGCAGTTCTTC
TRBV18	TRBJ2-7	.	TRBD1	CASSPRTGGPISYEQYF	TGTGCCAGCTCACCCCGTACAGGGGGCCCGATCTCCTACGAGCAGTACTTC
TRBV5-1	TRBJ2-7	.	.	CASSRGREQYF	TGCGCCAGCAGCCGAGGGCGCGAGCAGTACTTC
TRBV24-1	TRBJ2-2	.	.	CATSDFKANGELFF	TGTGCCACCAGTGATTTCAAGGCTAACGGGGAGCTGTTTTTT
TRBV6-1	TRBJ2-2	.	.	CASSERRVGELFF	TGTGCCAGCAGTGAAAGGAGGGTCGGGGAGCTGTTTTTT
TRBV6-5	TRBJ1-3	once	.	CASSTAGLAPYF	TGTGCCAGCAGTACGGCAGGGTTGGCACCATATTTT
TRBV27	TRBJ2-5	.	.	CAIPGTLEETQYF	TGTGCCATCCCGGGGACTCTGGAAGAGACCCAGTACTTC
TRBV6-5	TRBJ2-3	.	.	CASSRGSSTDTQYF	TGTGCCAGCAGTCGCGGGTCTAGCACAGATACGCAGTATTTT
TRBV29-1	TRBJ2-7	.	.	CSVEEEGPSYEQYF	TGCAGCGTTGAAGAGGAGGGGCCCTCCTACGAGCAGTACTTC
TRBV7-8	TRBJ1-1	once	.	CASGEMERYTEAFF	TGTGCCAGCGGGGAAATGGAGCGCTACACTGAAGCTTTCTTT
TRBV6-4	TRBJ1-5	.	.	CASSGPWVNTRNQPQHF	TGTGCCAGCAGTGGTCCTTGGGTAAACACTCGCAATCAGCCCCAGCATTTT
TRBV5-1	TRBJ1-4	.	.	CASSVGQGPNEKLFF	TGCGCCAGCAGCGTGGGTCAGGGGCCTAATGAAAAACTGTTTTTT
TRBV7-9	TRBJ1-5	few	TRBD1	CASSPVLGQPWDQPQHF	TGTGCCAGCAGCCCAGTCCTGGGACAGCCCTGGGATCAGCCCCAGCATTTT
TRBV18	TRBJ2-2	.	.	CASSPQNVRGSGELFF	TGTGCCAGCTCACCACAAAACGTCCGGGGGTCCGGGGAGCTGTTTTTT
TRBV18	TRBJ2-5	.	TRBD2	CASSPLAGGRETQYF	TGTGCCAGCTCACCCTTAGCGGGAGGGAGAGAGACCCAGTACTTC
TRBV15	TRBJ2-3	.	.	CATSRPSTDTQYF	TGTGCCACCAGCAGACCGTCCACAGATACGCAGTATTTT
TRBV14	TRBJ1-1	once	.	CASSQDREFSTEAFF	TGTGCCAGCAGCCAAGATAGGGAGTTCTCGACTGAAGCTTTCTTT
TRBV18	TRBJ1-1	.	TRBD1	CASQGQGATEAFF	TGTGCCAGCCAAGGACAGGGGGCCACTGAAGCTTTCTTT
TRBV14	TRBJ1-1	few	.	CASSPRQGFMNTEAFF	TGTGCCAGCAGCCCCCGGCAGGGCTTCATGAACACTGAAGCTTTCTTT
TRBV6-2/TRBV6-3	TRBJ1-1	.	.	CASSPRPNTEAFF	TGTGCCAGCAGTCCCCGTCCGAACACTGAAGCTTTCTTT
TRBV5-4	TRBJ1-2	.	.	CASSPLGTTNYGYTF	TGTGCCAGCAGCCCCCTAGGGACCACTAACTATGGCTACACCTTC
TRBV4-3	TRBJ2-3	.	TRBD2	CASSQGTSGRGTDTQYF	TGCGCCAGCAGCCAAGGGACTAGCGGGAGAGGCACAGATACGCAGTATTTT
TRBV4-1	TRBJ1-3	.	.	CASSPRGSGNTIYF	TGCGCCAGCAGCCCGCGGGGCTCTGGAAACACCATATATTTT
TRBV7-6	TRBJ2-7	.	.	CASSFGAGNSYEQYF	TGTGCCAGCAGCTTCGGGGCAGGGAACTCCTACGAGCAGTACTTC
TRBV27	TRBJ1-2	.	.	CASSFPGAGGYTF	TGTGCCAGCAGTTTCCCGGGAGCTGGGGGCTACACCTTC